The rows below give T cell receptor beta chains drawn from one sample of a study of control samples from healthy donors and cancer patients. The method was immunoSEQ multiplex PCR; TCRdb's version includes in-frame clones alone and lacks a portion of them. The table records approximately 98,000 clones, approximately 84% of them present only once. Sequences were obtained from blood. Receptors were obtained from a man between 18 and 29 years old in good health. CDR3s include the opening cysteine and the closing phenylalanine or tryptophan. Fields, in order: V gene, J gene, clone size, CDR3 protein. Part of the rows lack a size; the others show once, few, many or a class for expanded clones.

TRBV14	TRBJ2-5	few	CASSQKGDRVRETQYF
TRBV12-3/TRBV12-4	TRBJ1-5	-	CASSSGGSQPQHF
TRBV5-6	TRBJ1-2	-	CASSRKGRGNYGYTF
TRBV19	TRBJ1-4	-	CASSIDTTNEKLFF
TRBV12-3/TRBV12-4	TRBJ2-5	-	CASSLRQRTQYF
TRBV12-3/TRBV12-4	TRBJ2-5	-	CASSPQIGETQYF
TRBV15	TRBJ1-6	-	CATNGELDGQVNSPLHF
TRBV28	TRBJ2-7	-	CASSLGLEQYF
TRBV9	TRBJ1-2	-	CASSPRSGSPYGYTF
TRBV3-1/TRBV3-2	TRBJ1-4	-	CASSQDRANEKLFF
TRBV6-6	TRBJ2-1	-	CASSFPGTFYNEQFF
TRBV5-1	TRBJ2-3	few	CASSLWGAGTDTQYF
TRBV28	TRBJ2-1	-	CASVLSGGAGEQFF
TRBV2	TRBJ1-2	-	CASRFRDNNYGYTF
TRBV10-3	TRBJ1-5	once	CAIRGTGDGQPQHF
TRBV5-1	TRBJ2-7	-	CASRGTSAYEQYF
TRBV4-3	TRBJ2-7	-	CASSQESSGSSYEQYF
TRBV15	TRBJ1-4	once	CATSRDRGAEKLFF
TRBV27	TRBJ2-1	-	CASSGGTSGANEQFF
TRBV18	TRBJ1-3	-	CASSPPGRSRVTIYF
TRBV9	TRBJ2-3	-	CASSSGLAGGRTDTQYF
TRBV5-8	TRBJ1-1	-	CASRGRGIGTEAFF
TRBV7-9	TRBJ1-2	-	CASSAGGGYGYTF
TRBV4-3	TRBJ2-4	once	CASSPGTDSNIQYF
TRBV9	TRBJ1-6	once	CASGASPDFNSPLHF
TRBV5-1	TRBJ1-1	-	CASSADRGGTEAFF
TRBV5-6	TRBJ2-2	-	CASSRTGNTGELFF
TRBV15	TRBJ2-5	-	CATSSTTGPHRETQYF
TRBV24-1	TRBJ2-3	-	CATSDDRTGGDTDTQYF
TRBV6-6	TRBJ2-3	-	CASSYPIQEPTDTQYF
TRBV7-2	TRBJ2-1	few	CASSNSGGANNEQFF
TRBV9	TRBJ1-3	-	CASSGGGPGNTIYF
TRBV11-2	TRBJ2-5	-	CASSLRETQYF
TRBV2	TRBJ2-1	-	CASSDGSVLARYNEQFF
TRBV11-2	TRBJ2-5	once	CASSLRDTGRETQYF
TRBV6-5	TRBJ2-3	-	CATRRNGADTQYF
TRBV28	TRBJ1-5	-	CASSPRGGGNQPQHF
TRBV9	TRBJ1-1	-	CASSGLKNTEAFF
TRBV2	TRBJ1-6	once	CAIPNSGTLSSYNSPLHF
TRBV2	TRBJ2-1	-	CASSEDSSSYNEQFF
TRBV20-1	TRBJ1-4	few	CSAEKLFF
TRBV6-2/TRBV6-3	TRBJ1-1	few	CASSYGAGRGYTEAFF
TRBV11-1	TRBJ2-5	-	CASSTGTGIRVIQYF